Listed below are T cell receptor beta chains from one sample, sequenced in a study of T cell responses to AZD1222 COVID-19 vaccine. Only in-frame clones appear in the TCRdb table, and some are missing; sequencing was by immunoSEQ multiplex PCR. The data contain about 57,000 clones, about 86% of them singletons. The input for sequencing was peripheral blood, taken on day 0 of AZD1222 vaccination. The receptors stem from an adult in good health. Each CDR3 is given with its conserved first and last residue. D genes are given only for firm matches. Clone size is shown for a subset of rows, as once, few, many or a class of expanded clone.

D: NA
size: NA
V: TRBV7-8
J: TRBJ1-1
CDR3: CASSAADPNTEAFF
DNA: TGTGCCAGCAGCGCAGCGGATCCAAACACTGAAGCTTTCTTT

D: TRBD2
size: NA
V: TRBV18
J: TRBJ2-7
CDR3: CASSPETSGRNSYEQYF
DNA: TGTGCCAGCTCACCGGAGACTAGCGGGAGGAACTCCTACGAGCAGTACTTC

D: NA
size: NA
V: TRBV5-1
J: TRBJ1-3
CDR3: CASSLVGNAGNTIYF
DNA: TGCGCCAGCAGCTTGGTAGGGAACGCTGGAAACACCATATATTTT

D: NA
size: NA
V: TRBV28
J: TRBJ1-2
CDR3: CASRLPTSYGYTF
DNA: TGTGCCAGCAGACTCCCGACAAGCTATGGCTACACCTTC

D: TRBD1
size: NA
V: TRBV2
J: TRBJ1-6
CDR3: CASREIRDRGYSPLHF
DNA: TGTGCCAGCAGGGAGATCCGGGACAGGGGTTATTCACCCCTCCACTTT

D: NA
size: NA
V: TRBV19
J: TRBJ2-1
CDR3: CASSLLANEQFF
DNA: TGTGCCAGTAGCTTACTAGCCAATGAGCAGTTCTTC

D: TRBD1
size: once
V: TRBV7-2
J: TRBJ2-7
CDR3: CASSFWTGNHEQYF
DNA: TGTGCCAGCAGCTTCTGGACAGGGAATCACGAGCAGTACTTC

D: NA
size: NA
V: TRBV5-1
J: TRBJ1-1
CDR3: CASSSGAVNTEAFF
DNA: TGCGCCAGCAGCTCCGGGGCGGTGAACACTGAAGCTTTCTTT

D: TRBD2
size: NA
V: TRBV25-1
J: TRBJ2-1
CDR3: CASSEYTSGRVNEQFF
DNA: TGTGCCAGCAGTGAATATACTAGCGGGAGGGTAAATGAGCAGTTCTTC

D: NA
size: once
V: TRBV9
J: TRBJ1-6
CDR3: CASSVAPGSYNSPLHF
DNA: TGTGCCAGCAGCGTAGCCCCGGGAAGCTATAATTCACCCCTCCACTTT

D: NA
size: NA
V: TRBV12-3/TRBV12-4
J: TRBJ1-2
CDR3: CASRGYGYTF
DNA: TGTGCCAGCAGGGGCTATGGCTACACCTTC

D: NA
size: NA
V: TRBV25-1
J: TRBJ2-7
CDR3: CASSDYYEQYF
DNA: TGTGCCAGCAGTGACTACTACGAGCAGTACTTC

D: TRBD1
size: NA
V: TRBV6-5
J: TRBJ2-2
CDR3: CASILQGSGAGELFF
DNA: TGTGCCAGCATCCTACAGGGGTCGGGCGCCGGGGAGCTGTTTTTT

D: NA
size: NA
V: TRBV7-8
J: TRBJ2-3
CDR3: CASSLFFLTTTSTDTQYF
DNA: TGTGCCAGCAGCTTATTTTTCCTGACAACTACTAGCACAGATACGCAGTATTTT

D: TRBD2
size: NA
V: TRBV9
J: TRBJ2-1
CDR3: CASSALAGGRLKMPVNEQFF
DNA: TGTGCCAGCAGCGCCCTAGCGGGAGGGCGTCTGAAGATGCCCGTCAATGAGCAGTTCTTC

D: TRBD1
size: NA
V: TRBV7-2
J: TRBJ2-7
CDR3: CASSLWTGDYEQYF
DNA: TGTGCCAGCAGCTTGTGGACAGGAGATTACGAGCAGTACTTC

D: NA
size: few
V: TRBV9
J: TRBJ2-3
CDR3: CASSVSGSETDTQYF
DNA: TGTGCCAGCAGCGTAAGTGGATCCGAGACAGATACGCAGTATTTT